Listed here are 4 T cell receptor beta chains from one sample, sequenced in a study of OX40 agonist ivuxolimab in advanced cancers. Assay used: immunoSEQ multiplex PCR; TCRdb lists only in-frame clones, some missing. The sample lists 35,000 to 45,000 clones, 80% to 90% occurring once. This material consisted of CD4+ or CD8+ T cells sorted from blood, taken in a trial of the OX40 agonist ivuxolimab. The receptor source for this set is an adult with an advanced solid tumor such as melanoma, head and neck, liver or kidney cancer.

The chain combines TRBV18 with TRBJ1-2, with D maybe TRBD1 (5 bases). The CDR3 contains 15 residues. Germline CDR1 is KGHSH and CDR2 is LQKENI. Trimming removed 3 bases at V and 5 bases at J, with 16 bases between. The DNA for the CDR3 is TGTGCCAGCTCACCCGACAGATCGGGTGGGTATGGCTACACCTTC. It encodes CASSPDRSGGYGYTF.

This clone has only a few counts. The chain links TRBV15 to TRBJ2-3; the D call may be TRBD1 or TRBD2 (5 bases each). Germline CDR1 LNHNV, CDR2 YYDKDF (reference sequence). Trimming took off 8 bases at V and 7 bases at J, with 16 bases between the two ends. The CDR3 totals 13 residues. Here the CDR3 DNA reads TGTGCCACCGCCCAAGGGACGATCAATACGCAGTATTTT. This codes for CATAQGTINTQYF.

The V and J genes are TRBV5-5 and TRBJ1-5, with 9 bases fitting TRBD1. Germline V gene lookup returns CDR1 SGHKS and CDR2 YYEKEE (reference sequence). The CDR3 is 17 amino acids. With V trimmed by 3 bases and J by 3 bases, 10 bases remained unmatched. DNA for the CDR3: TGTGCCAGCAGCTCTAAATCTGGGACAGGGTTCAATCAGCCCCAGCATTTT. Amino acids: CASSSKSGTGFNQPQHF.

The chain recombines TRBV30 with TRBJ2-7; 7 bases are shared with TRBD2. The CDR3 contains 14 residues. The trim removed 0 bases at V and 3 bases at J, leaving 5 bases unmatched. CDR1 GTSNPN and CDR2 SVGIG come from the germline V gene (reference sequence). CDR3 in DNA: TGTGCCTGGAGTGTGGGAGGGGATAGCTACGAGCAGTACTTC. It codes for CAWSVGGDSYEQYF.